This is a list of T cell receptor beta chains from one sample in a study of T cells after yellow fever vaccination. TCRdb fed the 5' RACE reads into MiXCR, producing one record per CDR3 protein. The profile shows some 160,000 distinct CDR3 sequences, 9.3% of them singletons. Sequenced here: CD8+ T cells sorted from PBMCs, sampled 45 days after the yellow fever booster vaccination. The source of these receptors is a man in his late teens or twenties who received the YFV17D yellow fever vaccine. The CDR3 runs from the conserved cysteine through the conserved F or W.

TRBJ2-7,TRBV11-2,CASSFPVSSYEQYF
TRBJ2-3,TRBV4-3,CASSYRVPSTDTQYF
TRBJ1-2,TRBV29-1,CSARGQGARGYTF
TRBJ2-3,TRBV5-8,CASSNVTATSTDTQYF
TRBJ2-7,TRBV4-2,CASSQARGDSSYEQYF
TRBJ2-1,TRBV4-1,CASSQNRGHEQFF
TRBJ2-5,TRBV6-2/TRBV6-3,CASSSLHDGGEETQYF
TRBJ2-5,TRBV6-5,CASIGETQYF
TRBJ2-5,TRBV6-2/TRBV6-3,CASSSGGGILQETQYF
TRBJ1-6,TRBV7-9,CASSLIPNNSPLHF
TRBJ2-7,TRBV20-1,CSARWQGLYEQYF
TRBJ1-5,TRBV4-1,CASSQDLSAGQPQHF
TRBJ1-5,TRBV4-3,CASSQGPWGDHNQPQHF
TRBJ2-7,TRBV6-1,CASSPTGAYEQYF
TRBJ2-1,TRBV5-1,CASSGGLAGGHEQFF
TRBJ1-2,TRBV6-2/TRBV6-3,CASSYTAERGYTF
TRBJ1-2,TRBV29-1,CSVDLASTNYGYTF
TRBJ1-1,TRBV10-1,CASSESQDSLNTEAFF
TRBJ2-3,TRBV4-2,CASSQAGLAPTDTQYF
TRBJ2-3,TRBV5-1,CASSYLPQGGLRGTDTQYF
TRBJ2-7,TRBV19,CASSMTSGYEQYF
TRBJ2-7,TRBV12-3/TRBV12-4,CASRERPYEQYF
TRBJ2-5,TRBV7-3,CASSLNPGEETQYF
TRBJ2-1,TRBV7-9,CASSSGQGLQYNEQFF
TRBJ2-7,TRBV4-1,CASSQEGQGVGEQYF
TRBJ2-1,TRBV7-7,CASSLYAAAEQFF
TRBJ2-5,TRBV12-3/TRBV12-4,CASSLKAEETQYF
TRBJ1-4,TRBV7-9,CASSLLSGRADASTNEKLFF
TRBJ2-5,TRBV7-2,CASSLWFAGSQETQYF
TRBJ2-7,TRBV20-1,CSARAGTEYEQYF
TRBJ1-5,TRBV5-5,CASSLRGNRGQPQHF
TRBJ1-3,TRBV7-8,CASSFPGTESSGNTIYF
TRBJ2-7,TRBV4-3,CASSQEAREGRGYEQYF
TRBJ2-7,TRBV13,CASSLVQSSYEQYF
TRBJ2-2,TRBV9,CASRRMAGELFF
TRBJ2-3,TRBV9,CASSSSMGPKDTQYF
TRBJ2-2,TRBV3-1,CASCLGSYTGELFF
TRBJ2-4,TRBV19,CASSPTQLAKNIQYF